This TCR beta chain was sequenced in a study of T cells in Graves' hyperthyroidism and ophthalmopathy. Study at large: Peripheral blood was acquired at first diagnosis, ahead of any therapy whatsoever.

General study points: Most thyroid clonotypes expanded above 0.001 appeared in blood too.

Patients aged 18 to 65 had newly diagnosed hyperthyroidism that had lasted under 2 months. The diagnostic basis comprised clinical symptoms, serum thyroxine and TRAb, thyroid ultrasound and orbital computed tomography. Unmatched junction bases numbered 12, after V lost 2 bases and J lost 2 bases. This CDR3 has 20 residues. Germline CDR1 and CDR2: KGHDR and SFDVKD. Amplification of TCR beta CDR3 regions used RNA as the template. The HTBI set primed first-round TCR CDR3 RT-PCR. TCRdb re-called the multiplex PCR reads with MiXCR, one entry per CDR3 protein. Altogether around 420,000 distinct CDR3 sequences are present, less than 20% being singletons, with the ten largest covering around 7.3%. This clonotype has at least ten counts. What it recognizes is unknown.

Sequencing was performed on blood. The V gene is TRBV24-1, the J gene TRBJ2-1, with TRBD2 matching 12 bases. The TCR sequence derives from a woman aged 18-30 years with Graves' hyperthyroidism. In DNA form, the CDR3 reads TGTGCCACCAGTGATTCGTCTTACTCACTAGCGGGAGGACCCTACAATGAGCAGTTCTTC. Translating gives CATSDSSYSLAGGPYNEQFF.